This T cell receptor beta chain derives from a study of early T cells in non-severe SARS-CoV-2 infection. The wider study: The study sequenced bulk RNA from unsorted whole blood, with chains unpaired. Study results and caveats: Missing private and CD4 specificities, VDJdb matching favored anti-spike CD8 responses.

This clonotype was seen many times. Its antigen is unidentified. Per the germline V gene, CDR1 is DFQATT and CDR2 is SNEGSKA (reference sequence). There are 12 residues in the CDR3. V was clipped by 1 base and J by 7 bases, with 8 bases between them. MiXCR was run by TCRdb on the 5' RACE reads, yielding one entry per CDR3 protein. The table has about 33,000 distinct CDR3 sequences, about 6% seen once. This clonotype originated in an adult who was a healthcare worker with PCR-confirmed SARS-CoV-2 infection or an uninfected control (not recorded which). The sample comprised whole blood. The chain is built from TRBV20-1 and TRBJ2-1; no clear D. In DNA form, the CDR3 reads TGCAGTGCTAGAGTCCCGTCGAATGAGCAGTTCTTC. As protein: CSARVPSNEQFF.